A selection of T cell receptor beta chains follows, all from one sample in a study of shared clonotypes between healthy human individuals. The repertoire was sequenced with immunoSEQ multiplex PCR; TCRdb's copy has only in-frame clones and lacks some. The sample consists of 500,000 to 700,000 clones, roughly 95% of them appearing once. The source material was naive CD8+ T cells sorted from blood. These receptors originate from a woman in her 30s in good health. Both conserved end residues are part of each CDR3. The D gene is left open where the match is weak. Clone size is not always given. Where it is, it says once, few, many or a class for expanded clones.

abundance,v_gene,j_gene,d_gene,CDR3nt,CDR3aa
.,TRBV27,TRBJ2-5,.,TGTGCCAGCAGGGTGGGACTCTTCTTTGAGACCCAGTACTTC,CASRVGLFFETQYF
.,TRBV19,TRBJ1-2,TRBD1,TGTGCCAGTAGACCACAGGGGGCAGATGGCTACACCTTC,CASRPQGADGYTF
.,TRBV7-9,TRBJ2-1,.,TGTGCCAGCAGTCAGACATGGGAGAGAGGGTTCTTC,CASSQTWERGFF
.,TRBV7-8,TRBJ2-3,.,TGTGCCAGCAGCTTATTTTCGTGGGTAGGAGGTACGCAGTATTTT,CASSLFSWVGGTQYF
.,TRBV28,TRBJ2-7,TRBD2,TGTGCCAGCAGCCCCCACTTCCGGGAGGCCCCCTACGAGCAGTACTTC,CASSPHFREAPYEQYF
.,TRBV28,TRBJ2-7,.,TGTGCCACCGGAAGCGGTAGCTCCTACGAGCAGTACTTC,CATGSGSSYEQYF
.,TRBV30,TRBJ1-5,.,TGTGCCTGGAGTAAAGGCAGCGACAATCAGCCCCAGCATTTT,CAWSKGSDNQPQHF
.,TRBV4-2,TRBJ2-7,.,TGTGCCAGCAGCCAACCAATGACAGGAACCTACGAGCAGTACTTC,CASSQPMTGTYEQYF
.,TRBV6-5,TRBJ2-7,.,TGTGCCAGCAGTTATCTCGGGCCTAGCTCCTACGAGCAGTACTTC,CASSYLGPSSYEQYF
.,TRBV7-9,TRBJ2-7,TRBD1,TGTGCCAGCAGTGGCAGAGCGACAGGGGGCCCAGGGGAAAACTACGAGCAGTACTTC,CASSGRATGGPGENYEQYF
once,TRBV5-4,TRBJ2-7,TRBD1,TGTGCCAGCAGCTGGGGGGACAGGGTCCACGAGCAGTACTTC,CASSWGDRVHEQYF
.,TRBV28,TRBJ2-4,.,TGTGCCAGCAGGCCTGACTGGACCAAAAACATTCAGTACTTC,CASRPDWTKNIQYF
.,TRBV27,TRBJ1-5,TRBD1,TGTGCCAGCAGTTTACGGACAGGGAATCAGCCCCAGCATTTT,CASSLRTGNQPQHF
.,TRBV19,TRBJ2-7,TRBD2,TGTGCCAGTAGTACGACTACAAGCGGGACCTACGAGCAGTACTTC,CASSTTTSGTYEQYF
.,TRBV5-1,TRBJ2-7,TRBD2,TGCGCCAGCAGGGGAGGGACGGTGACCTACGAGCAGTACTTC,CASRGGTVTYEQYF
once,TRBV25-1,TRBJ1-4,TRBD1,TGTGCCAGCAGTCCCCCATCGACAGGGGGCAATGAAAAACTGTTTTTT,CASSPPSTGGNEKLFF
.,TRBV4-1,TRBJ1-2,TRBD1,TGCGCCAGCAGCCCCGACGGACAGGGGAACTATGGCTACACCTTC,CASSPDGQGNYGYTF
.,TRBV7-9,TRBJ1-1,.,TGTGCCAGCAGCACAGAGATAAACACTGAAGCTTTCTTT,CASSTEINTEAFF
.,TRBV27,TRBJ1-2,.,TGTGCCAGCAGTTTACGGGGGAGCTATGGCTACACCTTC,CASSLRGSYGYTF